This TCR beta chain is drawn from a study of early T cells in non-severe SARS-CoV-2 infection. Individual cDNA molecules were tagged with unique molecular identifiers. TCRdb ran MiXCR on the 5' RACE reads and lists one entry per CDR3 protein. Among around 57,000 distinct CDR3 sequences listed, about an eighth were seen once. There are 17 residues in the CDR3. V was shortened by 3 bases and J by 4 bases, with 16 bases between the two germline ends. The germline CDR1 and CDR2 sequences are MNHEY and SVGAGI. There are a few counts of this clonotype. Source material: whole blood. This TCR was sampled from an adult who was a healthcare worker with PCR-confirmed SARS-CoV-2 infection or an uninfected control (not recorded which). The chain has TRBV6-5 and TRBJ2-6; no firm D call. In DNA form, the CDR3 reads TGTGCCAGCAGTTATGAGGCAGCTTTTGGGGGGGCCAACGTCCTGACTTTC. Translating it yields CASSYEAAFGGANVLTF.